The following is a TCR beta chain sequence with its context. Its antigen is unidentified. These data originate in a study of shared clonotypes between healthy human individuals. On the study more broadly: Aged between 18 and 49, the donors were a couple of women and a few men.

Overall study results and limits: Tissues were not sampled, only blood, and their repertoires likely differ.

Generated by immunoSEQ multiplex PCR, the TCRdb table keeps only in-frame clones and is missing some. The sample has fewer than 550,000 clones, about 79% seen once. Recent acute infections and vaccinations were absent in the healthy HIV-negative adult donors. Every donor, a Caucasian adult, lived in Nashville, Tennessee. The sequence derives from a woman between 35 and 50 years old in good health. Some clones in this sample may be carry-over from other donors' samples. Sequenced: PBMCs.

The CDR3 spells CAWSVGGPQNIQYF. CDR3 nucleotide sequence: TGTGCCTGGAGTGTGGGCGGCCCCCAAAACATTCAGTACTTC. The chain employs TRBV30 and TRBJ2-4; D ambiguous. This CDR3 has 14 amino acids. V was shortened by 0 bases and J by 5 bases, with 11 bases between the two germline ends. CDR1 is GTSNPN, CDR2 SVGIG, per germline (reference sequence).